This T cell receptor (beta chain) stems from a study of PD-L1 blockade in urothelial cancer. Between the trimmed V and J ends, which lost 4 bases and 0 bases, there was a span of 8 bases. Germline V gene lookup returns CDR1 SGHKS and CDR2 YYEKEE (reference sequence). This CDR3 comprises 14 residues. Time point meaning: peripheral blood 6 weeks after treatment start. TCRdb's copy holds only in-frame clones and misses some; the assay was immunoSEQ multiplex PCR. The sample includes tens of thousands of clones, about nine tenths of them seen just once. The sequence was obtained from a man in his sixties with urothelial cancer. The V call is TRBV5-5, the J call TRBJ2-1, with unresolved D. Specimen: PBMCs, collected around atezolizumab (anti-PD-L1) treatment. The CDR3 DNA follows: TGTGCCAGCAGCCCAATGAGCTCCTACAATGAGCAGTTCTTC. This sequence encodes CASSPMSSYNEQFF.